The sequence of this TCR beta chain was determined in a study of OX40 agonist ivuxolimab in advanced cancers. Clones were read by immunoSEQ multiplex PCR, and TCRdb kept only the in-frame ones, dropping some. The sample lists tens of thousands of clones, around 89% occurring once. V shed 7 bases, J shed 5 bases, and the junction held 4 bases outside the gene matches. The germline gives CDR1 LNHDA, CDR2 SQIVND (reference sequence). The CDR3 is 14 amino acids. This sequence was found in an adult with an advanced solid tumor such as melanoma, head and neck, liver or kidney cancer. V is TRBV19 and J is TRBJ2-1; 11 nucleotides line up with TRBD2. Sequencing was performed on CD4+ or CD8+ T cells sorted from blood, taken in a trial of the OX40 agonist ivuxolimab. The CDR3 DNA sequence: TGTGCCAGTAATATGGGACTAGCGGACAATGAGCAGTTCTTC. This sequence encodes CASNMGLADNEQFF.